These 19 T cell receptor beta chains share one sample of origin, sequenced in a study of regulatory dendritic cells for organ transplantation. The method was immunoSEQ multiplex PCR; TCRdb's version includes in-frame clones alone and lacks a portion of them. The table lists roughly 27,000 clones, approximately 86% of them singletons. Sequenced: naive CD8+ T cells from blood. As to subset: CD45RA+ naive T cells. The source of these receptors is a human donor in good health.

The chain joins TRBV21-1 to TRBJ2-5; the table gives TRBD2 as D, unverified against the DNA. TRBV21-1 is a pseudogene locus. CDR3 length: 17 amino acids. CDR3 protein: CASRPWTSGGLGETQYF. DNA of the CDR3: TGTGCCAGCAGGCCCTGGACTAGCGGGGGGCTCGGGGAGACCCAGTACTTC.

This clone was seen a few times. V and J are TRBV4-2 and TRBJ1-2; D is undetermined. The ends were cut back, 1 base at V and 6 bases at J, with 12 bases in the middle. The germline CDR1 and CDR2 sequences are LGHNA and YNFKEQ. The CDR3 runs 14 residues. CDR3 DNA: TGTGCCAGCAGCCAAGTGGGTAGCGGGAATGGCTACACCTTC. Amino acids: CASSQVGSGNGYTF.

The table lists this clone with a few counts. The chain recombines TRBV13 with TRBJ1-6, with 8 bases identical to TRBD1. V gave up 6 bases and J gave up 0 bases; unmatched junction bases: 4. CDR1 is PRHDT and CDR2 is FYEKMQ in the germline V gene (reference sequence). The CDR3 consists of 16 residues. CDR3 coding DNA: TGTGCCAGCAGTTGGACAGGGAGCTCCTATAATTCACCCCTCCACTTT. Translating it yields CASSWTGSSYNSPLHF.

The chain has TRBV10-3 and TRBJ2-7; TRBD1 aligns across 11 bases. Germline assignment: CDR1 ENHRY and CDR2 SYGVKD. The CDR3 extends over 13 amino acids. V shed 9 bases and J 6 bases; nucleotides not matched to a gene: 7. The CDR3 loop reads CAIRPGTGGEQYF. The CDR3 bases are TGTGCCATTCGCCCCGGGACAGGGGGCGAGCAGTACTTC.

This clone has a single count. Here the CDR3 DNA reads TGTGCCAGCAGTGAAGCCACCAGCTCCTACGAGCAGTACTTC. Its protein product is CASSEATSSYEQYF. The chain combines TRBV25-1 with TRBJ2-7; D remains unclear. The CDR3 extends over 14 amino acids. V was clipped by 2 bases and J by 0 bases, with 8 bases between them. CDR1 and CDR2 (germline): MGHDK, SYGVNS.

The chain links TRBV7-9 to TRBJ2-2; 7 bases match TRBD1. CDR1 SEHNR and CDR2 FQNEAQ come from the germline V gene (reference sequence). With 1 base clipped from V and 2 bases from J, the junction kept 1 base outside the gene matches. The CDR3 has 15 amino acids. Written as DNA, the CDR3 is TGTGCCAGCAGCTTAGGGGACAGCAACACCGGGGAGCTGTTTTTT. Translation gives CASSLGDSNTGELFF.

The CDR3 DNA reads as TGCGCCAGCAGCCAAGACCAAGGAGGAGGGGGGGAGAGAGATACGCAGTATTTT. Encoded protein: CASSQDQGGGGERDTQYF. V is TRBV4-3 and J is TRBJ2-3, with a weak D call TRBD2 (7 bases). Germline values: CDR1 LGHNA, CDR2 YSLEER. The ends were cut back, 0 bases at V and 5 bases at J, with 21 bases in the middle. This CDR3 has 18 residues.

This clone was recorded a few times. This chain uses TRBV2 with TRBJ1-2, with TRBD1 matching over 9 bases. After removal of 10 bases from V and 4 bases from J, the junction contained 10 bases not matched to a gene. The CDR3 extends over 14 amino acids. Germline lookup yields CDR1 SNHLY and CDR2 FYNNEI. The CDR3 spells CAIFEQGAGYGYTF. CDR3 in DNA: TGTGCCATCTTCGAACAGGGGGCGGGCTATGGCTACACCTTC.

The rearrangement links TRBV9 to TRBJ2-1; 8 nucleotides align to TRBD2. Trimming at V came to 4 bases and at J to 2 bases, leaving 5 bases not matched to a gene. CDR1 is SGDLS and CDR2 is YYNGEE in the germline V gene. CDR3 length: 15 amino acids. The CDR3 region has the DNA TGTGCCAGCAGCTTAACCGGGGGGGCCTACAATGAGCAGTTCTTC. It specifies CASSLTGGAYNEQFF. The complete variable domain, with remaining parts taken from reference TRBV9 and TRBJ2-1, reads DSGVTQTPKHLITATGQRVTLRCSPRSGDLSVYWYQQSLDQGLQFLIQYYNGEERAKGNILERFSAQQFPDLHSELNLSSLELGDSALYFCASSLTGGAYNEQFFGPGTRLTVL.

This clone was seen just once. CDR3 DNA sequence: TGTGCCAGCAGTGAACCCTCCACTAGCGGGGGGGCAGAGACCCAGTACTTC. Its protein product is CASSEPSTSGGAETQYF. The chain uses TRBV6-1 and TRBJ2-5; 13 nucleotides match TRBD2. Unmatched junction bases numbered 7, after V lost 2 bases and J lost 4 bases. CDR3 length: 17 amino acids. Germline V gene sequence: CDR1 MNHNS, CDR2 SASEGT.

This chain joins TRBV4-3 and TRBJ1-1; D remains unclear. Trimming left V 0 bases short and J 4 bases short, with 15 bases between. Germline V lookup: CDR1 LGHNA, CDR2 YSLEER. This CDR3 has 16 residues. As DNA, the CDR3 is TGCGCCAGCAGCCAAGACTTGCGTTCCGGCGGCACTGAAGCTTTCTTT. Residues: CASSQDLRSGGTEAFF.

This clone was seen a handful of times. V and J are TRBV5-4 and TRBJ1-2, with TRBD1 matching over 9 bases. CDR3 length equals 16 residues. In germline, CDR1 is SGHNT, CDR2 YYREEE (reference sequence). V shed 3 bases and J 4 bases; nucleotides not matched to a gene: 10. CDR3 bases: TGTGCCAGCAGCTCCCGGGACAGGGTCCGGACCTATGGCTACACCTTC. Residues: CASSSRDRVRTYGYTF. The entire variable domain, with the rest obtained from reference TRBV5-4 and TRBJ1-2, is as follows: ETGVTQSPTHLIKTRGQQVTLRCSSQSGHNTVSWYQQALGQGPQFIFQYYREEENGRGNFPPRFSGLQFPNYSSELNVNALELDDSALYLCASSSRDRVRTYGYTFGSGTRLTVV.

This chain uses TRBV25-1 with TRBJ2-1; 8 bases map to TRBD1. This CDR3 is 12 amino acids long. The germline V gene encodes CDR1 MGHDK and CDR2 SYGVNS. The trim removed 8 bases at V and 6 bases at J, leaving 3 bases unmatched. The CDR3 is CASLTGANEQFF. The CDR3 DNA sequence: TGTGCCAGCCTGACAGGGGCCAATGAGCAGTTCTTC.

The chain couples TRBV6-6 to TRBJ1-1; D unresolved. The length of the CDR3 is 13 residues. Germline V gene lookup returns CDR1 MNHNY and CDR2 SVGAGI (reference sequence). V was trimmed by 4 bases and J by 4 bases, leaving 10 bases between them. The CDR3 sequence: CASSSTGSTEAFF. Here the CDR3 DNA reads TGTGCCAGCAGTTCCACGGGGAGCACTGAAGCTTTCTTT.

This sequence joins TRBV9 and TRBJ2-7, with 8 bases identical to TRBD1. The length of the CDR3 is 14 residues. The germline V gene has CDR1 SGDLS and CDR2 YYNGEE. With 4 bases clipped from V and 5 bases from J, the junction kept 8 bases outside the gene matches. This CDR3 reads CASSSRTGSNEQYF. The CDR3 DNA reads TGTGCCAGCAGCTCCCGGACAGGGAGCAACGAGCAGTACTTC. Using reference TRBV9 and TRBJ2-7 for the parts outside the CDR3, the full variable domain is DSGVTQTPKHLITATGQRVTLRCSPRSGDLSVYWYQQSLDQGLQFLIQYYNGEERAKGNILERFSAQQFPDLHSELNLSSLELGDSALYFCASSSRTGSNEQYFGPGTRLTVT.

The chain couples TRBV4-3 to TRBJ1-6; TRBD1 aligns across 7 bases. Germline values: CDR1 LGHNA, CDR2 YSLEER. This CDR3 comprises 18 residues. The ends lost 2 bases at V and 10 bases at J; junction bases unmatched: 17. The CDR3 nucleotides read TGCGCCAGCAGCCAAAAAGTAACGACAGGGCTCTTGGAATCACCCCTCCACTTT. Translated, it gives CASSQKVTTGLLESPLHF.

The chain uses TRBV7-9 and TRBJ2-5, with D possibly matching TRBD1 (6 bases). This CDR3 contains 15 residues. Germline V gene lookup returns CDR1 SEHNR and CDR2 FQNEAQ (reference sequence). V was shortened by 0 bases and J by 3 bases, with 11 bases between the two germline ends. CDR3 protein: CASSLAVGAEETQYF. The CDR3 DNA reads TGTGCCAGCAGCTTAGCAGTGGGGGCCGAAGAGACCCAGTACTTC.

The rearrangement links TRBV27 to TRBJ2-7; possible D gene TRBD1, 5 bases. CDR1 and CDR2 from the germline V gene are MNHEY and SMNVEV (reference sequence). V gave up 2 bases and J gave up 3 bases, with 11 bases separating them. This CDR3 comprises 14 residues. CDR3 sequence reads: CASSLKPQGYEQYF. In DNA, the CDR3 is TGTGCCAGCAGTTTAAAGCCCCAGGGCTACGAGCAGTACTTC.

The chain couples TRBV16 to TRBJ1-1; 7 bases fit TRBD1. V was clipped by 2 bases and J by 2 bases; unmatched bases: 8. Germline loops: CDR1 KGHSY, CDR2 FQNENV. This CDR3 is 16 amino acids long. DNA for the CDR3: TGTGCCAGCAGCCAAATGGGGGCAGGGGGAAACACTGAAGCTTTCTTT. Its protein product is CASSQMGAGGNTEAFF. The full variable domain, rest sourced from reference TRBV16 and TRBJ1-1, is GEEVAQTPKHLVRGEGQKAKLYCAPIKGHSYVFWYQQVLKNEFKFLISFQNENVFDETGMPKERFSAKCLPNSPCSLEIQATKLEDSAVYFCASSQMGAGGNTEAFFGQGTRLTVV.